This T cell receptor beta chain was obtained from a study of CD8+ T cells in alopecia areata. Study information: Twice daily, treated patients received 5 to 10 mg of oral tofacitinib. Points from the study as a whole: The study found TCR sharing across patients less clear than in mice, possibly for HLA reasons.

Lesional scalp punch biopsies and peripheral blood came from alopecia areata patients. In each case, RNA was isolated and then reverse transcribed into cDNA as the sequencing template. Clones were read by immunoSEQ multiplex PCR, and TCRdb kept only the in-frame ones, dropping some. This sample yields about 140,000 clones, of which around 58% are seen a single time; 6.4% belongs to the top ten. This clone was counted only a few times. Its antigen is not identified. The TCR originated in a human donor with alopecia areata. The material sequenced was CD4+ T cells sorted from blood, taken at week 0.

CDR3 amino acids: CASSQVPRAGEESPLHF. CDR3 sequence (DNA): TGCGCCAGCAGCCAAGTTCCCCGGGCGGGGGAAGAGTCACCCCTCCACTTT. The rearrangement links TRBV4-1 to TRBJ1-6; weak D call: TRBD1 (5 bases). The length of the CDR3 is 17 residues. CDR1 is MGHRA, CDR2 YSYEKL, per germline. V lost 1 base to trimming and J lost 10 bases, with 20 bases between them.